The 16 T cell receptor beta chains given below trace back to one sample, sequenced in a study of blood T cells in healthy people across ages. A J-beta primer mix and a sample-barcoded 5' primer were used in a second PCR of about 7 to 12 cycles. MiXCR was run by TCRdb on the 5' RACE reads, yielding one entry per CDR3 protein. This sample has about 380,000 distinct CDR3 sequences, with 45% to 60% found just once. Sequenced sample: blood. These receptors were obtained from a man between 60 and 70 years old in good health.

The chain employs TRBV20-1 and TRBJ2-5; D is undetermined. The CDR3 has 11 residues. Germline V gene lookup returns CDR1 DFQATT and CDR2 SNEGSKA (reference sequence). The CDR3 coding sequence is TGCAGCGTGGTCACTCGGGAGACCCAGTACTTC. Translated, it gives CSVVTRETQYF.

In nucleotides, the CDR3 is TGTGCTAGTGGTGACTCCTACGAGCAGTACTTC. Its translation: CASGDSYEQYF. The rearrangement joins TRBV12-5 to TRBJ2-7; D is unresolved. The CDR3 covers 11 residues. Germline V CDR1 and CDR2: LGHNT, FRNRAP. Trimming left V 5 bases short and J 0 bases short, with 2 bases between.

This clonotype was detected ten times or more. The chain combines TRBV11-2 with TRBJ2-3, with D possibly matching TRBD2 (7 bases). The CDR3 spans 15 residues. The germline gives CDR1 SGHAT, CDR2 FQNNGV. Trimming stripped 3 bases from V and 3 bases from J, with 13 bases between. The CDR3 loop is CASSLGGGRTDTQYF. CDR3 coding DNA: TGTGCCAGCAGCTTGGGGGGGGGGCGAACAGATACGCAGTATTTT.

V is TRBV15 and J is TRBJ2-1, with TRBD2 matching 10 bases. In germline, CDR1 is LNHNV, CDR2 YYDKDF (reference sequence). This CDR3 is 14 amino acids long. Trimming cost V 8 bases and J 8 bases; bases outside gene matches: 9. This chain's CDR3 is CATGGASGRDEQFF. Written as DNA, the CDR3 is TGTGCCACCGGCGGGGCTAGCGGGAGAGATGAGCAGTTCTTC.

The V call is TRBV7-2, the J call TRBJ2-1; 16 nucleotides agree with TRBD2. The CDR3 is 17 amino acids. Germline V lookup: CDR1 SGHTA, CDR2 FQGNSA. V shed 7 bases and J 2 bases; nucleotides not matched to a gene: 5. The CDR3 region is CASTRGLAGGTYNEQFF. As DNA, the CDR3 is TGTGCCAGCACTCGGGGACTAGCGGGGGGGACCTACAATGAGCAGTTCTTC.

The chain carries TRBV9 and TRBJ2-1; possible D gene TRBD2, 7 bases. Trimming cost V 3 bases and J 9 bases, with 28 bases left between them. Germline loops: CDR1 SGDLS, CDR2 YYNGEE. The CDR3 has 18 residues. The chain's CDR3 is CASSAATHLVGGPSEQFF. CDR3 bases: TGTGCCAGCAGCGCGGCTACCCATTTGGTGGGGGGGCCGAGTGAGCAGTTCTTC.

This CDR3 reads CASSQQQGAQETQYF. CDR3 DNA: TGTGCCAGCAGCCAGCAACAGGGGGCCCAGGAGACCCAGTACTTC. The chain joins TRBV2 to TRBJ2-5; 9 positions agree with TRBD1. Per the germline V gene, CDR1 is SNHLY and CDR2 is FYNNEI. The CDR3 is made up of 15 amino acids. V shed 6 bases and J 5 bases; nucleotides not matched to a gene: 10.

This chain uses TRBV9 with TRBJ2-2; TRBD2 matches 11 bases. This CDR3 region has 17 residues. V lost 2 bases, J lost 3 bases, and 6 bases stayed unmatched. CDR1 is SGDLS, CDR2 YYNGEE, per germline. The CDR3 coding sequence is TGTGCCAGCAGCGTCACCCTACTAGCGGGGGACACCGGGGAGCTGTTTTTT. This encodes CASSVTLLAGDTGELFF.

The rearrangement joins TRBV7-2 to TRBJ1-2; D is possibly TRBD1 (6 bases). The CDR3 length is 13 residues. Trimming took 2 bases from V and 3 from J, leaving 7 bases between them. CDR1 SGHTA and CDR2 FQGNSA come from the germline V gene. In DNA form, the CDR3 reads TGTGCCAGCAGCTTAAGACAGGACTATGGCTACACCTTC. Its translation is CASSLRQDYGYTF.

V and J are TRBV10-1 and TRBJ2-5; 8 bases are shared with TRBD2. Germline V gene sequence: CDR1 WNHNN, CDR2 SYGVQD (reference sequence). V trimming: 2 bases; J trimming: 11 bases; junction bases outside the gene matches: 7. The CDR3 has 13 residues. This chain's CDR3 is CASSEGLALEQYF. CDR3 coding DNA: TGCGCCAGCAGTGAGGGACTAGCTCTAGAGCAGTACTTC.

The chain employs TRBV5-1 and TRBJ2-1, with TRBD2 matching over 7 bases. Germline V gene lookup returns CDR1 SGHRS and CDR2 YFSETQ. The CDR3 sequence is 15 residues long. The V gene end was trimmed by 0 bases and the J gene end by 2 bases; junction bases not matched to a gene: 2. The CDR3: CASSLDGTTYNEQFF. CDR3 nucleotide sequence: TGCGCCAGCAGCTTGGATGGGACTACCTACAATGAGCAGTTCTTC.

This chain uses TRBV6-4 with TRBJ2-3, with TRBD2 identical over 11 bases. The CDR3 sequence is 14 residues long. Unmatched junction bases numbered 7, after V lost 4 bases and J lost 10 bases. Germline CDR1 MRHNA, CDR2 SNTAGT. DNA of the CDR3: TGTGCCAGCAGTGTCGAGACTAGCGGGGAATCGCAGTATTTT. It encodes CASSVETSGESQYF.

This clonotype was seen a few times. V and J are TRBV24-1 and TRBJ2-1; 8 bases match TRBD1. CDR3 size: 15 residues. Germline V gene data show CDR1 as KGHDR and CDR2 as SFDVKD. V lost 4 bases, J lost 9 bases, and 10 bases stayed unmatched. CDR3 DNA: TGTGCCACCAGTGAACCGGGACAGGCGATTATTGAGCAGTTCTTC. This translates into CATSEPGQAIIEQFF.

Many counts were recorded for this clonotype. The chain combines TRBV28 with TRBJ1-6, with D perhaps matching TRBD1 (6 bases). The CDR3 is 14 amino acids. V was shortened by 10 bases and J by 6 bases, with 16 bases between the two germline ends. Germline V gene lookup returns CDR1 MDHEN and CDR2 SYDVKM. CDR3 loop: CATRRQVFNSPLHF. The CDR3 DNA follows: TGTGCCACCAGACGACAGGTGTTTAATTCACCCCTCCACTTT.

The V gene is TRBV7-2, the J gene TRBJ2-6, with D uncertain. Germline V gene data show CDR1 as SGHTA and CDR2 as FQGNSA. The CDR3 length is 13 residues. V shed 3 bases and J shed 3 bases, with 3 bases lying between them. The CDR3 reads CASSFYGANVLTF. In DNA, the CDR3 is TGTGCCAGCAGCTTTTATGGGGCCAACGTCCTGACTTTC.

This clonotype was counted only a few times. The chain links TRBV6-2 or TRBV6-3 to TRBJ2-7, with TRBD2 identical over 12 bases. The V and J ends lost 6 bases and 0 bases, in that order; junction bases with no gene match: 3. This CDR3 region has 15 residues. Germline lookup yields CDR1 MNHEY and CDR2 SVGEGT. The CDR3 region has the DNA TGTGCCAGCAGATCGGGACTAGCGGGCTCCTACGAGCAGTACTTC. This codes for CASRSGLAGSYEQYF.